The clone carrying this T cell receptor (beta chain) was counted many times. The target antigen is unknown. TCRdb re-analysed the 5' RACE reads in MiXCR, keeping a single row per CDR3 protein. The sample has more than 35,000 distinct CDR3 sequences; 5.2% are singletons. The sample originates from a study of spatial heterogeneity in lung cancer. As for time point: sample taken at primary tumor resection. Whole RNA, which was extracted from tumor, nontumor lung tissue or frozen PBMC, was sequenced without any cell sorting. The germline CDR1 and CDR2 sequences are KGHSH and LQKENI. V shed 6 bases and J shed 2 bases, with 18 bases lying between them. The CDR3 is 16 amino acids. Study-wide findings and caveats: Ubiquitous expanded tumor TCRs were observed in blood more at resection than follow-up.

The sequence was obtained from a female donor with early-stage non-small cell lung cancer. The chain combines TRBV18 with TRBJ2-3; no definite D call. Sequenced here: PBMCs, sampled at surgery. CDR3 in DNA: TGTGCCAGCTCCAACCAGGCAATGACGATCACAGATACGCAGTATTTT. Amino acids: CASSNQAMTITDTQYF. Combining the CDR3 with reference TRBV18 and TRBJ2-3 gives the whole variable domain NAGVMQNPRHLVRRRGQEARLRCSPMKGHSHVYWYRQLPEEGLKFMVYLQKENIIDESGMPKERFSAEFPKEGPSILRIQQVVRGDSAAYFCASSNQAMTITDTQYFGPGTRLTVL.